These 3 T cell receptor beta chains came from one sample sequenced in a study of tumor-infiltrating lymphocytes in primary liver carcinoma. For blood RNA, unsorted whole blood served as the source, and germline DNA was extracted too. Production of TCR beta cDNA used around 460 ng total RNA together with a constant-region primer. Three rounds of nested multiplex PCR with slightly modified ARM-PCR produced TCR beta libraries. TRBV1-TRBV30 forward primers paired with a C-beta reverse primer were used in the first two PCR rounds, which ran roughly 11 cycles each. MiXCR was run by TCRdb on the multiplex PCR reads, yielding one entry per CDR3 protein. Of fewer than 350,000 distinct CDR3 sequences detected, approximately 65% appear once; the ten largest clones hold roughly 8.9%. The sequenced sample was peripheral blood. Receptors originate from a middle-aged man with primary liver carcinoma and hepatitis B virus infection.

The chain couples TRBV28 to TRBJ2-1; 10 nucleotides agree with TRBD2. The CDR3 length is 17 residues. CDR1 and CDR2 from the germline V gene are MDHEN and SYDVKM. Losses at the gene ends were 1 base for V and 6 bases for J; bases not matched to a gene: 9. The CDR3 sequence is CASSLLSLAGAGNEQFF. CDR3 sequence (DNA): TGTGCCAGCAGTTTATTGTCCCTAGCGGGAGCCGGCAATGAGCAGTTCTTC.

Details on this clonotype: A much larger clonotype is one base distant, so this may be a read error. V gene TRBV7-8 combines with J gene TRBJ2-6, with D perhaps matching TRBD1 or TRBD2 (5 bases each). The CDR3 extends over 15 amino acids. CDR1 and CDR2 from the germline V gene are SGHVS and FQNEAQ. This chain's CDR3 is CASSPGRTGGNVLTF. The CDR3 DNA sequence: TGTGCCAGCAGCCCGGGCCGCACTGGGGGCAACGTCCTGACTTTC.

Concerning this clonotype: At one end the junction does not follow the germline gene, possibly because of a read error. V and J are TRBV5-1 and TRBJ2-3, with D uncertain. This CDR3 has 11 residues. Looked up from germline, CDR1 is SGHRS and CDR2 is YFSETQ. The DNA of the CDR3 is TGCGCCAGCAGCTTGAAAGATAAGCAGTATTTT. Its translation is CASSLKDKQYF.